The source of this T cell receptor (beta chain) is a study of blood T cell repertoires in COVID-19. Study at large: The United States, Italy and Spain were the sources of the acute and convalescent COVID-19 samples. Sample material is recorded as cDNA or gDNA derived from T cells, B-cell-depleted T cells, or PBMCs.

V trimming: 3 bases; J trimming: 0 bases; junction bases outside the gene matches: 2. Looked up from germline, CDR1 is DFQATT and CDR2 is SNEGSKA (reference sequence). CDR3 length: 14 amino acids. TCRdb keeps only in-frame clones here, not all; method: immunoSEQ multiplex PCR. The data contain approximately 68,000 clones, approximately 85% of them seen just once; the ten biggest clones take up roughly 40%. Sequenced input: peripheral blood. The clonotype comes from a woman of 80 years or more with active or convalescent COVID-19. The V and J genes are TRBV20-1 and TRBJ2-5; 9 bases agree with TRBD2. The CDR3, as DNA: TGCAGTGCTAGTCTAGCGGGGTACCAAGAGACCCAGTACTTC. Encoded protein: CSASLAGYQETQYF.